This T cell receptor beta chain was retrieved from a study of cytomegalovirus exposure and HLA in healthy donors. Germline V gene sequence: CDR1 MNHEY, CDR2 SVGAGI. V was clipped by 4 bases and J by 8 bases; unmatched bases: 16. CDR3 length equals 16 residues. A multiplex PCR was run with 60 Vbeta primers and 13 Jbeta primers. Profiling relied on immunoSEQ multiplex PCR, and the TCRdb table lists in-frame clones only, not all of them. The table includes 120,000 to 150,000 clones, around 77% detected once. Source material: PBMCs. This receptor was taken from a woman in her thirties or forties in good health and CMV-seropositive. This chain links TRBV6-5 with TRBJ1-2, with 7 positions matching TRBD1. The DNA of the CDR3 is TGTGCCAGCAGTTCTCCCCCGGGACAGAAAAAGGGCGGCTACACCTTC. The encoded protein is CASSSPPGQKKGGYTF.